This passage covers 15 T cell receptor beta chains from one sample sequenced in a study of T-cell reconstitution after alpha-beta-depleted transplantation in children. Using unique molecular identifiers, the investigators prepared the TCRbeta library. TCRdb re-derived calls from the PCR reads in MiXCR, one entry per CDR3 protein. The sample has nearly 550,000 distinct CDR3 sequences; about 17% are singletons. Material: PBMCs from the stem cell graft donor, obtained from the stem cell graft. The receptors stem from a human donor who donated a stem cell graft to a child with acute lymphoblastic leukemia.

CDR3 sequence (DNA): TGTGCCAGCAGTGTCTATTCCGCCTCCTACGAGCAGTACTTC. Protein: CASSVYSASYEQYF. This rearrangement joins TRBV2 to TRBJ2-7; no reliable D call. Trimming took 4 bases from V and 0 from J, leaving 10 bases between them. The germline gives CDR1 SNHLY, CDR2 FYNNEI. There are 14 residues in the CDR3.

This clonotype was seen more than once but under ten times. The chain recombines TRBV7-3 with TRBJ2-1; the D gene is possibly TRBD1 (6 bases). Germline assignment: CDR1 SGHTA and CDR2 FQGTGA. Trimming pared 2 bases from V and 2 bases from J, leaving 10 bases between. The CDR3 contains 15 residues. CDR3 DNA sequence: TGTGCCAGCAGCTTATTACAGGGCACCTACAATGAGCAGTTCTTC. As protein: CASSLLQGTYNEQFF.

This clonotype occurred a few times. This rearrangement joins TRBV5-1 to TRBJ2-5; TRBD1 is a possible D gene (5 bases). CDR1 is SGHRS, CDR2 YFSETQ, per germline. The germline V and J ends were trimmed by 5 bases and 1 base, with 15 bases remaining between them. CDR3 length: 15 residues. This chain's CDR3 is CASRFQGWSQETQYF. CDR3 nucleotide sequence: TGCGCCAGCAGGTTCCAGGGATGGAGCCAAGAGACCCAGTACTTC.

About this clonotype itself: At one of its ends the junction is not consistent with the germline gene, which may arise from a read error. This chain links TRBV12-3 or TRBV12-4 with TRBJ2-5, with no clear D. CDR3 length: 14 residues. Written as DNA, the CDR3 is TGTGCCAGCAGTCCTGGTCCTTCCCAAGGGACCCAGTACTTC. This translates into CASSPGPSQGTQYF.

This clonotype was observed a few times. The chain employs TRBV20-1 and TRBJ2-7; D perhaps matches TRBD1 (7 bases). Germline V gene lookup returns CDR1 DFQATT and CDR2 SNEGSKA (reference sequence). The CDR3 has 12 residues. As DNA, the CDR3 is TGCAGGCTGGGCAGGGGGGAGTACGAGCAGTACTTC. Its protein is CRLGRGEYEQYF.

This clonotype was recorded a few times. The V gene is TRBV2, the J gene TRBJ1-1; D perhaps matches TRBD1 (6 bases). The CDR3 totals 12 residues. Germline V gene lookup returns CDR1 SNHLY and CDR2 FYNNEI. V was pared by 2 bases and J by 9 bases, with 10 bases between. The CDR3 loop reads CASSERGEKAFF. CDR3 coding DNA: TGTGCCAGCAGTGAAAGGGGGGAGAAAGCTTTCTTT.

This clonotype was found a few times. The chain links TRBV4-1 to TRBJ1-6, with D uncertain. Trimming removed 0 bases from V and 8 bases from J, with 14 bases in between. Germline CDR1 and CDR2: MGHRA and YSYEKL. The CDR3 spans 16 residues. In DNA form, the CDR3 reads TGCGCCAGCAGCCAAGATGGTACGAGGAGCTATTCACCCCTCCACTTT. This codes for CASSQDGTRSYSPLHF.

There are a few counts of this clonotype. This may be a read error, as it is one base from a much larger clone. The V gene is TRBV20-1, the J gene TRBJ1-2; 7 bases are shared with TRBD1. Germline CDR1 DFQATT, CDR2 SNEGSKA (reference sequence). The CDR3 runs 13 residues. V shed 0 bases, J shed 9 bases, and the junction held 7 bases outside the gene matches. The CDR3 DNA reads TGCAGTGCTAGAGACTCGACAGGGAATAGCTACACCTTC. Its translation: CSARDSTGNSYTF.

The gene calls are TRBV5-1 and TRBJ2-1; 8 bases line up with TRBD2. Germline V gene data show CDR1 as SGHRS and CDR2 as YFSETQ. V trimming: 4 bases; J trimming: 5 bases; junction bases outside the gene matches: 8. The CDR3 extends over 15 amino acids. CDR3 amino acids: CASSLDTSGNNEQFF. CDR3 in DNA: TGCGCCAGCAGCCTCGACACTAGCGGAAACAATGAGCAGTTCTTC.

The CDR3: CASSNTGTHREYQETQYF. For the CDR3, the DNA is TGTGCCAGCAGCAACACCGGGACCCACCGAGAGTACCAAGAGACCCAGTACTTC. The chain is built from TRBV5-5 and TRBJ2-5; perhaps D is TRBD1 or TRBD2 (5 bases each). This CDR3 is built from 18 residues. Germline assignment: CDR1 SGHKS and CDR2 YYEKEE (reference sequence). The V end lost 4 bases, the J end lost 0 bases, and 22 bases lay between the germline ends.

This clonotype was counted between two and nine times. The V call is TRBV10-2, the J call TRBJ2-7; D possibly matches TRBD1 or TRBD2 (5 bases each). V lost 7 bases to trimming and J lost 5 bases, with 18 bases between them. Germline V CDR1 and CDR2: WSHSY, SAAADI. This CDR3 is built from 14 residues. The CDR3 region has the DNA TGCGCCAGCAATCGCTTGCTCGGGGCCCACGAGCAGTACTTC. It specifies CASNRLLGAHEQYF.

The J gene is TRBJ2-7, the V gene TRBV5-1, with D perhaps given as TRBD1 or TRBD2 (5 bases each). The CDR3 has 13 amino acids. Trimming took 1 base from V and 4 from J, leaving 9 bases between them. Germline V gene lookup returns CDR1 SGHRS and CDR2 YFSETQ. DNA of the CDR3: TGCGCCAGCAGCTTGCAATGGGGGTACGAGCAGTACTTC. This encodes CASSLQWGYEQYF.

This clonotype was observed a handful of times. The CDR3 loop reads CASSQEVDSPYEQYF. The CDR3 DNA follows: TGTGCCAGCAGCCAAGAGGTCGACAGCCCCTACGAGCAGTACTTC. The chain links TRBV14 to TRBJ2-7; tentatively, D is TRBD1 (5 bases). This CDR3 is 15 amino acids long. Trimming stripped 0 bases from V and 2 bases from J, with 11 bases between. The germline V gene has CDR1 SGHDN and CDR2 FVKESK.

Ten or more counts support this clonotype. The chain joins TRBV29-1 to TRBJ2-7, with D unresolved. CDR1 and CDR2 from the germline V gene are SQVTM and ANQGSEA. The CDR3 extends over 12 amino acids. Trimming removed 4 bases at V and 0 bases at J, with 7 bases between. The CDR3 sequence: CSVGRSSYEQYF. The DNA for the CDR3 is TGCAGCGTTGGGCGTAGCTCCTACGAGCAGTACTTC.

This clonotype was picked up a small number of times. The CDR3 nucleotides read TGTGCCAGCAGCGTGAGGACAGGGGACAATGAGCAGTTCTTC. It yields the protein CASSVRTGDNEQFF. The chain employs TRBV12-3 or TRBV12-4 and TRBJ2-1; TRBD1 agrees at 9 bases. The length of the CDR3 is 14 residues. V lost 6 bases to trimming and J lost 5 bases; unmatched junction nucleotides: 5.